The 31 T cell receptor beta chains given below trace back to one sample, sequenced in a study of shared clonotypes between healthy human individuals. Repertoires were generated with immunoSEQ multiplex PCR, while TCRdb's copy carries only in-frame clones and drops some. The table includes about 870,000 clones, about 91% detected once. Only CD45RO-negative cells positively selected for CCR7 counted as naive CD8 cells, so terminally differentiated effector memory CD45RA+ cells were excluded. Sequenced input: naive CD8+ T cells sorted from blood. Receptors originate from a man younger than 40 in good health.

Of note for this clone: The sample holds other DNA sequences that translate to the same CDR3. V usage is TRBV11-2 and J usage is TRBJ2-7; D gene uncertain. The V end lost 4 bases, the J end lost 1 base, and 5 bases lay between the germline ends. This CDR3 has 12 residues. CDR1 and CDR2 (germline): SGHAT, FQNNGV. CDR3 nucleotide sequence: TGTGCCAGCAGCTCCATTTCCTACGAGCAGTACTTC. It specifies CASSSISYEQYF. The full variable domain, its missing parts supplied by reference TRBV11-2 and TRBJ2-7, is EAGVAQSPRYKIIEKRQSVAFWCNPISGHATLYWYQQILGQGPKLLIQFQNNGVVDDSQLPKDRFSAERLKGVDSTLKIQPAKLEDSAVYLCASSSISYEQYFGPGTRLTVT.

This clone occurred once. DNA for the CDR3: TGTGCCAGCAGCTTTTGGGAGTCCTACGAGCAGTACTTC. Protein: CASSFWESYEQYF. The rearrangement joins TRBV7-9 to TRBJ2-7; D perhaps matches TRBD2 (5 bases). Trimming stripped 3 bases from V and 1 base from J, with 7 bases between. CDR3 size: 13 residues. Germline V gene lookup returns CDR1 SEHNR and CDR2 FQNEAQ (reference sequence).

This chain connects TRBV5-4 to TRBJ2-5; 8 bases map to TRBD1. The germline V gene encodes CDR1 SGHNT and CDR2 YYREEE (reference sequence). The CDR3 has 16 amino acids. The trim removed 0 bases at V and 5 bases at J, leaving 9 bases unmatched. CDR3 sequence (DNA): TGTGCCAGCAGCTTGGCTCTCCAGGGGGCGGGTGAGACCCAGTACTTC. Translated: CASSLALQGAGETQYF.

The chain joins TRBV9 to TRBJ2-3; TRBD1 might be the D (6 bases). The ends were cut back, 6 bases at V and 2 bases at J, with 16 bases in the middle. From germline, CDR1 is SGDLS and CDR2 YYNGEE. The CDR3 is made up of 15 amino acids. The CDR3 region has the DNA TGTGCCAGCACCGGTGGACAGTTCATCACAGATACGCAGTATTTT. Encoded protein: CASTGGQFITDTQYF.

This chain links TRBV5-4 with TRBJ2-7; possibly TRBD2 for D (5 bases). Germline V gives CDR1 SGHNT, CDR2 YYREEE (reference sequence). V was cut by 0 bases and J by 4 bases, with 14 bases left in between. This CDR3 has 15 residues. The CDR3, as DNA: TGTGCCAGCAGCTTGGTAGGTCTGACGGGATACGAGCAGTACTTC. Translating gives CASSLVGLTGYEQYF.

This clone was observed a single time. This chain joins TRBV6-5 and TRBJ2-7, with 8 bases lining up with TRBD1. V lost 6 bases and J lost 3; bases outside the gene matches: 10. The germline gives CDR1 MNHEY, CDR2 SVGAGI. This CDR3 has 15 amino acids. CDR3 protein: CASRAELGQVYEQYF. The CDR3 nucleotides are TGTGCCAGCAGGGCAGAGCTGGGACAGGTCTACGAGCAGTACTTC.

J is TRBJ2-3 and V is TRBV6-4, with D hard to call. Trimming removed 0 bases from V and 5 bases from J, with 6 bases in between. Germline assignment: CDR1 MRHNA and CDR2 SNTAGT. This CDR3 is 13 amino acids long. CDR3 sequence (DNA): TGTGCCAGCAGTGACTCTACACAAGATACGCAGTATTTT. It is translated as CASSDSTQDTQYF.

The chain joins TRBV6-6 to TRBJ2-3; 8 bases are shared with TRBD2. V was clipped by 6 bases and J by 3 bases; unmatched bases: 5. Germline V gene data show CDR1 as MNHNY and CDR2 as SVGAGI (reference sequence). This CDR3 comprises 14 residues. CDR3 nucleotide sequence: TGTGCCAGCAGCCTACTAGCGGCGACAGATACGCAGTATTTT. Protein sequence: CASSLLAATDTQYF.

DNA of the CDR3: TGTGCCAGTAGTGGGGCGGTATCCTACGAGCAGTACTTC. Protein: CASSGAVSYEQYF. This chain joins TRBV19 and TRBJ2-7; a weak D match, TRBD1 (5 bases). The CDR3 is made up of 13 amino acids. Germline V gene lookup returns CDR1 LNHDA and CDR2 SQIVND (reference sequence). V lost 5 bases and J lost 1, with 9 bases in between.

The chain couples TRBV29-1 to TRBJ1-1; D perhaps matches TRBD1 (5 bases). Trimming took off 6 bases at V and 3 bases at J, with 17 bases between the two ends. Germline V lookup: CDR1 SQVTM, CDR2 ANQGSEA. CDR3 length: 14 residues. The CDR3 is CSVAAGGSHTEAFF. CDR3 DNA: TGCAGCGTAGCAGCGGGGGGGTCTCACACTGAAGCTTTCTTT.

V is TRBV29-1 and J is TRBJ2-7, with D possibly called TRBD1 or TRBD2 (5 bases each). The germline V and J ends were trimmed by 4 bases and 1 base, with 23 bases remaining between them. Germline V gene lookup returns CDR1 SQVTM and CDR2 ANQGSEA. This CDR3 has 17 residues. For the CDR3, the DNA is TGCAGCGTTGTACGAGTGACTACGGGGCTAAGTTCCTACGAGCAGTACTTC. This encodes CSVVRVTTGLSSYEQYF.

The chain uses TRBV6-5 and TRBJ2-2; no clear D. The V gene's germline CDR1 is MNHEY and CDR2 SVGAGI. The CDR3 is 15 amino acids. V was cut by 2 bases and J by 1 base, with 8 bases left in between. CDR3 in amino acids: CASSYGIENTGELFF. The CDR3 DNA reads TGTGCCAGCAGTTACGGAATAGAGAACACCGGGGAGCTGTTTTTT.

J is TRBJ2-1 and V is TRBV5-8, with D perhaps assigned TRBD1 or TRBD2 (5 bases each). In germline, CDR1 is SGHTS, CDR2 YDEGEE. Trimming shortened V by 2 bases and J by 2 bases, and 11 bases separated the two germline ends. This CDR3 spans 15 amino acids. CDR3 DNA sequence: TGTGCCAGCAGCTTTGGGTGGGGGACCTACAATGAGCAGTTCTTC. Its protein product is CASSFGWGTYNEQFF.

This clone has just one count. CDR3 nucleotides: TGCGCCAGCAGCCAAGATCAGGGGAGTCGCTACGAGCAGTACTTC. It encodes CASSQDQGSRYEQYF. J is TRBJ2-7 and V is TRBV4-1, with D possibly TRBD1 on 6 matching bases. The CDR3 loop spans 15 amino acids. Trimming cost V 0 bases and J 3 bases, with 12 bases left between them. Germline-derived CDR1 and CDR2 are MGHRA and YSYEKL.

Concerning this clone itself: This same CDR3 is encoded by further DNA sequences in the sample. This sequence joins TRBV19 and TRBJ1-5, with 7 bases lining up with TRBD1. The CDR3 contains 14 residues. Germline V gene lookup returns CDR1 LNHDA and CDR2 SQIVND (reference sequence). After removal of 3 bases from V and 2 bases from J, the junction contained 1 base not matched to a gene. The CDR3 spells CASSIGQGNQPQHF. DNA of the CDR3: TGTGCCAGTAGTATCGGACAGGGCAATCAGCCCCAGCATTTT.

The J gene is TRBJ2-3, the V gene TRBV13; 8 nucleotides agree with TRBD2. CDR1 is PRHDT, CDR2 FYEKMQ, per germline (reference sequence). The trim removed 5 bases at V and 6 bases at J, leaving 7 bases unmatched. The CDR3 length is 14 residues. CDR3 region: CASSPAPGGDTQYF. For the CDR3, the DNA is TGTGCCAGCAGCCCCGCCCCGGGAGGGGATACGCAGTATTTT.

CDR3: CASRPWEQFF. The CDR3 DNA reads TGTGCCAGCAGGCCGTGGGAGCAGTTCTTC. This chain joins TRBV5-8 and TRBJ2-1; D not resolved. Between the trimmed V and J ends, which lost 5 bases and 10 bases, there was a span of 7 bases. The CDR3 is made up of 10 amino acids. Germline V gene sequence: CDR1 SGHTS, CDR2 YDEGEE.

The chain employs TRBV11-3 and TRBJ2-6; D is tentatively TRBD1 or TRBD2 (5 bases each). The V end was cut by 5 bases, the J end by 2 bases, with 10 bases between. The CDR3 loop spans 15 amino acids. Germline CDR1 reads SGHNT; CDR2 reads YENEEA. CDR3 bases: TGTGCCAGCAGCCCGCAGGGACCTGGGGCCAACGTCCTGACTTTC. Translating it yields CASSPQGPGANVLTF.

The chain has TRBV14 and TRBJ2-3; weak D call: TRBD1 (7 bases). The CDR3 covers 15 residues. Germline loops: CDR1 SGHDN, CDR2 FVKESK. Trimming shortened V by 4 bases and J by 3 bases, and 14 bases separated the two germline ends. The CDR3 loop reads CASSLRGTETDTQYF. The DNA for the CDR3 is TGTGCCAGCAGCCTCCGGGGGACAGAAACAGATACGCAGTATTTT.

The chain recombines TRBV5-1 with TRBJ2-3, with TRBD2 identical over 13 bases. V lost 7 bases and J lost 2; bases outside the gene matches: 7. The germline V gene encodes CDR1 SGHRS and CDR2 YFSETQ. The CDR3 totals 16 residues. The CDR3 sequence is CASVSGLAGVTDTQYF. CDR3 coding DNA: TGCGCCAGCGTATCCGGACTAGCGGGGGTCACAGATACGCAGTATTTT.

The V gene is TRBV9, the J gene TRBJ2-3; the match to TRBD1 covers 7 bases. V lost 3 bases, J lost 0 bases, and 4 bases stayed unmatched. The germline V gene encodes CDR1 SGDLS and CDR2 YYNGEE. The CDR3 extends over 15 amino acids. DNA for the CDR3: TGTGCCAGCAGCGCCGGGACAGCAAGCACAGATACGCAGTATTTT. Translation gives CASSAGTASTDTQYF.

J is TRBJ2-7 and V is TRBV29-1; D call uncertain. The germline V gene encodes CDR1 SQVTM and CDR2 ANQGSEA. V lost 6 bases to trimming and J lost 2 bases, with 14 bases between them. The CDR3 extends over 13 amino acids. CDR3 protein: CSVFEKGPYEQYF. The CDR3 DNA reads TGCAGCGTATTCGAAAAGGGCCCCTACGAGCAGTACTTC.

This clone was picked up one time. CDR3: CASSELAGTYEQYF. The CDR3, as DNA: TGTGCCAGCAGTGAACTAGCGGGGACCTACGAGCAGTACTTC. J is TRBJ2-7 and V is TRBV25-1; 9 bases agree with TRBD2. This CDR3 has 14 residues. The trim removed 2 bases at V and 2 bases at J, leaving 1 base unmatched. Germline V gene data show CDR1 as MGHDK and CDR2 as SYGVNS.

J is TRBJ1-5 and V is TRBV27, with D perhaps TRBD1 (5 bases). V was shortened by 9 bases and J by 0 bases, with 12 bases between the two germline ends. Germline CDR1 reads MNHEY; CDR2 reads SMNVEV (reference sequence). This CDR3 comprises 14 residues. CDR3 residues: CASRGTASNQPQHF. CDR3 DNA: TGTGCCAGTCGCGGGACGGCTAGCAATCAGCCCCAGCATTTT.

The genes are TRBV27 and TRBJ1-4, with 9 bases aligning to TRBD1. CDR1 is MNHEY and CDR2 is SMNVEV in the germline V gene (reference sequence). The CDR3 sequence is 17 residues long. V trimming: 1 base; J trimming: 5 bases; junction bases outside the gene matches: 8. The CDR3 loop is CASSLLGGGQGNEKLFF. In nucleotides, the CDR3 is TGTGCCAGCAGTTTATTGGGCGGTGGACAGGGGAATGAAAAACTGTTTTTT.

This clone was seen only once. This chain uses TRBV2 with TRBJ2-1; D possibly corresponds to TRBD2 (6 bases). CDR1 is SNHLY and CDR2 is FYNNEI in the germline V gene. This CDR3 comprises 14 residues. The V end lost 2 bases, the J end lost 6 bases, and 11 bases lay between the germline ends. The CDR3 coding sequence is TGTGCCAGCAGTGAATTCGGGAGAGGCAATGAGCAGTTCTTC. It translates to CASSEFGRGNEQFF.

This clone was detected a few times. This chain joins TRBV4-1 and TRBJ1-2; tentatively, D is TRBD1 (5 bases). The CDR3 runs to 18 residues. The V and J ends lost 3 bases and 5 bases respectively, with 25 bases between them. Germline loops: CDR1 MGHRA, CDR2 YSYEKL. The CDR3 coding sequence is TGCGCCAGCAGCCAGGCCGATATTTTGCCCCGGGGGGAGTATGGCTACACCTTC. This gives the protein CASSQADILPRGEYGYTF.

The rearrangement joins TRBV27 to TRBJ2-1, with 12 bases aligning to TRBD2. V shed 3 bases and J 6 bases; nucleotides not matched to a gene: 6. The germline CDR1 and CDR2 sequences are MNHEY and SMNVEV (reference sequence). CDR3 length: 16 amino acids. In nucleotides, the CDR3 is TGTGCCAGCAGTTTCTTCAGACTAGCGGGAGCCAATGAGCAGTTCTTC. As protein: CASSFFRLAGANEQFF.

This chain links TRBV2 with TRBJ2-1; 15 nucleotides align to TRBD2. CDR3 size: 18 residues. J was trimmed by 6 bases and V by 3 bases; bases with no gene match: 9. Germline CDR1 reads SNHLY; CDR2 reads FYNNEI. The CDR3 DNA follows: TGTGCCAGCAGTGATGGACTAGCGGGAGGGCCCACGACCAATGAGCAGTTCTTC. Translating it yields CASSDGLAGGPTTNEQFF.

J is TRBJ1-5 and V is TRBV4-1; no clear D gene. Germline V gene sequence: CDR1 MGHRA, CDR2 YSYEKL. Trimming stripped 0 bases from V and 10 bases from J, with 10 bases between. The CDR3 runs 13 residues. CDR3 sequence reads: CASSQDSALPQHF. For the CDR3, the DNA is TGCGCCAGCAGCCAAGATTCGGCCCTCCCCCAGCATTTT.

The chain has TRBV27 and TRBJ2-7; 9 bases fit TRBD2. The length of the CDR3 is 12 residues. Germline values: CDR1 MNHEY, CDR2 SMNVEV (reference sequence). With 6 bases clipped from V and 6 bases from J, the junction kept 3 bases outside the gene matches. CDR3 region: CASRGLASEQYF. CDR3 sequence (DNA): TGTGCCAGCAGGGGACTAGCATCCGAGCAGTACTTC.